This T cell receptor (beta chain) was recorded in a study of Graves' ophthalmopathy and Graves' hyperthyroidism. Findings and limits, study-wide: Detection in blood was also observed for most expanded thyroid clonotypes above 0.001 frequency. Built on 13 signatures, a model told ophthalmopathy apart from stable hyperthyroidism with approximately 85% sensitivity and around 80% specificity.

This clonotype was detected many times. Its specificity is unknown. CDR1 SQVTM and CDR2 ANQGSEA come from the germline V gene. CDR3 length: 13 amino acids. V dropped 6 bases and J dropped 3 bases, with 14 bases sitting between them. The diagnostic workup employed clinical symptoms, serum thyroxine, TRAb, thyroid ultrasound and orbital computed tomography. TCR beta CDR3 regions were amplified from RNA transcripts. The workflow started with a first-round RT-PCR run with HTBI primers and then moved on to a second-round multiplex PCR. TCRdb independently ran MiXCR on the multiplex PCR reads; one entry per CDR3 protein. The sample includes some 750,000 distinct CDR3 sequences, 40% seen only once; the top ten take 44%.

The receptor comes from an adult man with Graves' ophthalmopathy. This chain uses TRBV29-1 with TRBJ1-2; no reliable D call. The specimen was peripheral blood. CDR3 bases: TGCAGCGTCCCAAGCCCGGGCGACTATGGCTACACCTTC. It encodes CSVPSPGDYGYTF.